This T cell receptor beta chain was sequenced in a study of response to subunit inactivated influenza vaccine. The germline V gene has CDR1 SGHAT and CDR2 FQDESV (reference sequence). The CDR3 spans 19 residues. V lost 2 bases to trimming and J lost 2 bases, with 22 bases between them. Using its own MiXCR run on the RT-PCR reads, TCRdb lists one record per CDR3 protein. This repertoire shows 650,000 to 800,000 distinct CDR3 sequences, approximately 13% found once; its top ten account for 6% to 8%. Findings and caveats of the study: That few new T cells are recruited by each seasonal influenza vaccination was the authors' suggestion.

The sample holds a few counts of this clonotype. Antigen unknown. The chain has TRBV11-1 and TRBJ2-4; the D gene is possibly TRBD1 (5 bases). This TCR came from a middle-aged man who received an inactivated influenza vaccine. This specimen consisted of PBMCs from blood, obtained about 14 days before vaccination. Here the CDR3 DNA reads TGTGCCAGCAGCTTAATCGGAGTAGGGGTCTGGGGTCCCAAAAACATTCAGTACTTC. Translation: CASSLIGVGVWGPKNIQYF.